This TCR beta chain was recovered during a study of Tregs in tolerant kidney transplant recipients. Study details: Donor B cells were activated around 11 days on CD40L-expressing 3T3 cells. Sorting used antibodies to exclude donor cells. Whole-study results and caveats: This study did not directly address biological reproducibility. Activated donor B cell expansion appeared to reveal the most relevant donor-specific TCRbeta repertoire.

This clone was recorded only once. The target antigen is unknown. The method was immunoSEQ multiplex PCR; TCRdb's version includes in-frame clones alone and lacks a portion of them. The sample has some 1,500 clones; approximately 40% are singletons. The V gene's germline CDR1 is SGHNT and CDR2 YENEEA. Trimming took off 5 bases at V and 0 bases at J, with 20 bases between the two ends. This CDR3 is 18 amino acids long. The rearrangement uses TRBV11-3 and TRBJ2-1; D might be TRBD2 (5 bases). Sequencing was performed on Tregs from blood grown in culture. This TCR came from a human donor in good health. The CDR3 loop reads CASSLTTRVASSYNEQFF. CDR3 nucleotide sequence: TGTGCCAGCAGCCTTACCACGAGGGTAGCCAGCTCCTACAATGAGCAGTTCTTC.